This T cell receptor beta chain stems from a study of blood T cells in healthy people across ages. Between the trimmed V and J ends, which lost 3 bases and 6 bases, there was a span of 14 bases. The CDR3 has 15 residues. Alongside a J-beta primer mix, a sample-barcoded 5' primer served in a second PCR lasting about 7 to 12 cycles. TCRdb independently ran MiXCR on the 5' RACE reads; one entry per CDR3 protein. The sample has about 630,000 distinct CDR3 sequences, over 20% seen once; the top ten hold approximately 3.6%. Sequencing was carried out using blood. The chain employs TRBV12-3 or TRBV12-4 and TRBJ1-4, with D possibly matching TRBD1 (5 bases). The clonotype originates from a man between 65 and 85 years old in good health. The CDR3: CASSFSFRDDEKLFF. The CDR3 bases are TGTGCCAGCAGTTTTTCCTTCCGGGACGATGAAAAACTGTTTTTT.